This T cell receptor beta chain was sequenced for a study of graft-versus-host responses after intestinal transplantation. Overall study context: Recipients got multivisceral, liver-intestinal, or isolated intestinal transplants. All of the recipients had induction that used anti-thymocyte globulin, then tacrolimus and steroids for around three years.

Overall study findings and caveats: Peak circulating GvH clone levels were associated with early post-transplant HvG declines.

Trimming took 5 bases from V and 7 from J, leaving 14 bases between them. The CDR3 has 13 residues. Germline V gives CDR1 SGHTA, CDR2 FQGTGA. TCRdb's copy holds only in-frame clones and misses some; the assay was immunoSEQ multiplex PCR. The sample has 96,000 or so clones, more than 85% seen once. A note on this clone: Its antigen is currently unknown.

This TCR derives from a human donor who received an intestinal transplant. Material: unstimulated CD4+ T cells sorted from spleen or lymph node cells, obtained before intestinal transplant. This chain connects TRBV7-3 to TRBJ2-5; D possibly corresponds to TRBD2 (7 bases). The CDR3 nucleotides are TGTGCCAGCAGCCCGGGGGCTAGCGGGACCCAGTACTTC. Translated, it gives CASSPGASGTQYF.